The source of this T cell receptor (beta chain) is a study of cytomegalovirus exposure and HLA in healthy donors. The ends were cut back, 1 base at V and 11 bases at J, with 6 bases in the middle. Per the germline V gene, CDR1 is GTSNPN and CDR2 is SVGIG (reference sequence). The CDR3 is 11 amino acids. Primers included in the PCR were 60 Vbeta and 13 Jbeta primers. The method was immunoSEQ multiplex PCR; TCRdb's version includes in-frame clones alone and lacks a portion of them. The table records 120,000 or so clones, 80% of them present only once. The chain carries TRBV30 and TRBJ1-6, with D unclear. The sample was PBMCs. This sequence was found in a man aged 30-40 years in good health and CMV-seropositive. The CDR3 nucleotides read TGTGCCTGGAGTGGGAGCGCACCCCTCCACTTT. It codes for CAWSGSAPLHF.